This TCR beta chain was captured by sequencing in a study of cytomegalovirus exposure and HLA in healthy donors (dated by TCRdb to about 2017). With regard to the full study: An earlier analysis of approximately 640 of the donors reported 276 Gb of sequence data and around 110 million unique TCR beta sequences from around 200 million T cells. An early release that covered more than 550 HLA-typed donors contained 250 to 350 gigabases of sequencing data and 80 million or so unique TCR sequences. Among the roughly 390 genotyped donors, roughly 80% belonged to the genetic ancestry cluster associated with self-reported Caucasian donors. The study was designed to test whether signatures of past pathogen exposure could be identified by cataloging public T cell receptors. Using immunosequencing, the study profiled T cell repertoires from 500 to 800 subjects and related those repertoires to cytomegalovirus serostatus. A separate validation cohort of some 130 different subjects was used in addition to the approximately 700-subject first cohort. To predict cytomegalovirus infection status, the study combined high-throughput TCR immunosequencing, statistical association of individual TCRs with disease status, and machine learning. To study patterns of TCR occurrence, a later analysis re-analyzed previously published TCR beta repertoires from 666 donors and added high-resolution HLA genotyping. Rather than drawing on any new phenotypic data, the later analysis identified candidate immune exposures from TCR beta sequences and the way those sequences occurred across donors. An earlier analysis of several hundred of the donors applied high-throughput TCR beta sequencing to assess whether each TCR beta V gene segment acted as functional or pseudogenic. Donor age, sex, ethnicity and CMV serostatus were compiled together with the repertoire data. A later genetic analysis took genome-wide SNP genotypes for about 55% of the roughly 670 donors and used that subset as a discovery cohort. Every repertoire in the discovery cohort had been generated on one and the same sequencing platform. HLA typing included class I and class II loci at four-digit resolution. The number of donors typed differed by locus, with about 629-640 for A, B, C, DRB1 and DQB1, roughly 550 for DQA1, about 610 for DPA1, and some 470 for DPB1. Roughly five DR-DQ haplotypes were handled as single units for association and clustering because linkage in the cohort was strong. On average, approximately 250,000 unique TCR beta nucleotide sequences were sequenced per donor among 398 genotyped donors of the cohort, with roughly 18% of those sequences being non-productive. Paper-wide results and their limitations: Because counts were too low, seventeen rarely observed V segments, including chromosome 9 orphons, were left out of the earlier analysis of several hundred of the donors. The classifier was reported to diagnose cytomegalovirus status with high specificity and sensitivity in both the original cohort and the validation cohort. In a later analysis, the rate of TCR association differed among HLA loci, with DRB1 alleles having the most associated TCRs and HLA-C alleles having the fewest. A later analysis associated some 17,000 TCR beta sequences with specific HLA alleles at a false discovery rate of 0.05. Most TCR sequences were observed very rarely across donors, whereas some public TCRs were present in many individuals. A cluster of highly shared sequence variants was judged likely to represent a technical artifact of the sequencing pipeline. The authors suggested that the approach could potentially be extended to other disease states and immunological phenotypes. Roughly uniform sequencing depth across donors was assumed in presence/absence analyses, although this assumption may not hold. A further reported finding was that TCR beta sequences accurately predicted the HLA-A and HLA-B alleles for most subjects in the first cohort. A later analysis found that HLA-associated TCR beta chains were more clonally expanded and had lower generation probabilities than equally common non-associated chains. In a later analysis, most CMV-associated TCR beta chains were found to appear HLA-restricted, with HLA associations seemingly driven largely by CMV exposure. An association between a missense DCLRE1C variant and V-gene and J-gene trimming of TCR beta chains was found in a later genetic analysis and replicated in an independent cohort. A few of the identified cytomegalovirus-associated TCR beta chains were confirmed in vitro to be specific for cytomegalovirus antigens. The study listed 150 to 200 TCR beta chains as associated with cytomegalovirus. Linkage disequilibrium might explain the correlated functional status among segregating V segments, but an unknown experimental factor could not be ruled out. When HLA alleles, especially DR and DQ, strongly co-occurred, attributing TCR associations to individual alleles was difficult. Immune exposure information for the cohort was limited to CMV serostatus. A later genetic analysis reported fewer N-insertions in productive TCRs among donors in an Asian-associated ancestry cluster than the roughly 620-donor mean. In an earlier analysis of a few hundred of the donors, most TCR beta V segments were observed in productive rearrangements about 90% or about 30% of the time, broadly matching IMGT annotations. Because HLA typing was unavailable for some donors at each locus, only the typed subset was used in association tests. Because the 87-base-pair reads could not distinguish some IMGT-functional V segments, including TRBV6-2 and TRBV6-3, those segments were excluded. According to a later analysis, parvovirus B19, influenza, CMV and Epstein-Barr virus appeared linked to several top co-occurrence clusters. In this cohort, only TCR beta chains were sequenced, and detectable features were limited by the absence of alpha or paired-chain data.

The library was obtained by the immunoSEQ multiplex PCR assay. For the multiplex PCR, a mixture combining 60 forward primers for TCR Vbeta segments and 13 reverse primers for TCR Jbeta segments was used. The CDR3 region of rearranged TCR beta genes was amplified from genomic DNA with a multiplex PCR assay. The Illumina HiSeq System was used to sequence the amplified TCR beta libraries as 87-base-pair reads. Per the source publication's procedure: A later analysis tallied around 87 million unique TCR beta chains across the 550 to 850 repertoires, and some 12 million of those chains were shared by two or more donors. A nearest-neighbor algorithm error-corrected the raw reads and collapsed the reads into unique sequences, merging closely related sequences to remove PCR and sequencing errors. To assign V, D and J gene segments, CDR3 sequences were aligned to IMGT reference sequences. For a sequence to be retained, a match of at least six nucleotides to both a V gene segment and a J gene segment was required. A rearrangement counted as productive if the CDR3 had no stop codons and remained in frame with V and J, and every other rearrangement counted as non-productive. CDR3 was defined according to IMGT convention as the region running from the second conserved V-encoded cysteine to the conserved J-encoded phenylalanine. The earlier analysis of some 580 of the donors excluded any sequence lacking an unambiguous match to a single V gene segment. In an earlier analysis of 587 of the donors, V segments were called functional above 56.7% productive rearrangements and were called segregating when the between-donor standard deviation exceeded 5%. To diagnose cytomegalovirus status from the catalog of TCR beta chain sequences, a statistical classification framework was built. A later analysis assigned V and J genes by comparing TCR nucleotide sequences with IMGT/GENE-DB human TR gene sequences. A later analysis assigned CDR3 sequences and most-parsimonious VDJ recombination scenarios with the TCRdist pipeline. A later analysis defined each TCR beta chain by its CDR3 amino acid sequence plus V-gene family, and excluded reads lacking a unique V-gene family. As a way to deal with suspected cross-contamination and a sequencing artifact, a later analysis dropped 450 to 600 nucleotide sequences that were highly shared and had low generation probability. In a later analysis, a clonal expansion index was calculated for each public chain from normalized within-repertoire ranks of inferred template counts. In a later analysis, generation probabilities were computed using a VDJ recombination model fitted to out-of-frame rearrangements, and the results were checked against IGoR. In a later analysis, hypergeometric tests were used to score TCR-TCR, TCR-HLA and TCR-CMV co-occurrence, with a repertoire-size bias correction applied to TCR pairs. To estimate false discovery rates, a later analysis permuted the HLA or CMV assignments 20 times. In a later analysis, co-occurring TCRs were grouped using DBSCAN, with TCRdist sequence similarity added in when clustering inside HLA-allele-positive subsets. Repertoires with fewer than 30,000 or more than 120,000 public chains were left out of co-occurrence clustering, as were roughly five repertoires with anomalous nucleotide sharing. The clones in this table, taken by TCRdb from immuneACCESS, are in-frame only. Not every clone is retained; where verified, under half of the shortfall comes from an unresolved V gene, and the cause of the rest is unknown. The V and J calls and the clone size are those of that table, but D and trimming were determined from the DNA. This sample holds about 160,000 clones; 80% were observed only once. The ten largest clones take up 9% to 10% of the sample.

CDR1 and CDR2 were assigned from the germline V gene as SGHVS and FNYEAQ. From its cysteine to its phenylalanine, the CDR3 spans 18 amino acids. Left in the record is the CDR3 DNA by itself, 54 bases read in frame from the first base. From V the trimming removes 5 bases and from J it removes 0 bases, while the gene matches leave 10 bases of the junction unaccounted for. This clone was observed a single time. Its binding antigen is unknown. Base qualities are not provided; no much larger clone lies one nucleotide away. In total, approximately 690 healthy bone marrow donors made up the cohort. At the time of sampling, all cohort members were nominally healthy, though unrecorded immune exposures were likely present. The donor was CMV seropositive and was included in the group of 270 or so seropositive cohort members. Each donor provided a peripheral blood sample, and peripheral blood mononuclear cells were used for TCR beta sequencing. Genomic DNA extraction from the blood cell samples was performed with the Qiagen DNeasy Blood Extraction Kit.

The clonotype originates from a man aged 18-30 years in good health and CMV-seropositive. The V and J genes are TRBV7-6 and TRBJ2-6, with TRBD1 matching 7 junction bases. Sequencing used PBMCs. This receptor carries the CDR3 CASSHIRTGPSGANVLTF. The nucleotide sequence is TGTGCCAGCAGCCACATTCGGACAGGTCCCTCTGGGGCCAACGTCCTGACTTTC.